This passage covers 5 T cell receptor beta chains from one sample sequenced in a study of blood T cells in healthy people across ages. Next came a second PCR, run for roughly 6 to 11 cycles, which used a sample-barcoded 5' primer along with a J-beta primer mix. TCRdb passed the 5' RACE reads through MiXCR, listing each CDR3 protein once. Here the sample spans 700,000 or so distinct CDR3 sequences, roughly 20% being singletons. Sequencing was done on a sample of blood. These receptors all come from an older man in good health.

The table lists this clonotype with many counts. This chain joins TRBV20-1 and TRBJ2-5, with D perhaps matching TRBD1 (6 bases). Trimming removed 1 base from V and 4 bases from J, with 10 bases in between. CDR1 is DFQATT, CDR2 SNEGSKA, per germline (reference sequence). The length of the CDR3 is 13 residues. CDR3 nucleotides: TGCAGTGCTAGAGTCACAGGGCGAGAGACCCAGTACTTC. This sequence encodes CSARVTGRETQYF.

This clonotype was found a few times. In nucleotides, the CDR3 is TGTTCCACAGATACGCAGTATTTT. This translates into CSTDTQYF. The V call is TRBV12-3 or TRBV12-4, the J call TRBJ2-3; D uncertain. The CDR3 totals 8 residues.

This clonotype has only a few counts. The rearrangement links TRBV5-1 to TRBJ2-5, with unresolved D. The better agreement between TRBJ2-1 and the DNA end casts doubt on the J call. In germline, CDR1 is SGHRS, CDR2 YFSETQ. The CDR3 loop spans 16 amino acids. CDR3 sequence: CASSSLFGPTGNEQFF. Written as DNA, the CDR3 is TGCGCCAGCAGCTCCCTTTTCGGCCCAACGGGTAATGAGCAGTTCTTC.

The genes are TRBV29-1 and TRBJ2-1, with a weak D call TRBD1 (6 bases). CDR1 and CDR2 from the germline V gene are SQVTM and ANQGSEA. There are 13 residues in the CDR3. Trimming pared 5 bases from V and 4 bases from J, leaving 12 bases between. CDR3 in DNA: TGCAGCGTTATGCCCAGGGGTTACAATGAGCAGTTCTTC. Protein: CSVMPRGYNEQFF.

The CDR3 here is CASSQDEWRVADHNEQFF. CDR3 sequence (DNA): TGCGCCAGCAGCCAAGATGAATGGAGGGTGGCAGACCACAATGAGCAGTTCTTC. This chain connects TRBV4-3 to TRBJ2-1; D possibly corresponds to TRBD2 (6 bases). Trimming left V 0 bases short and J 5 bases short, with 20 bases between. Germline assignment: CDR1 LGHNA and CDR2 YSLEER. There are 18 residues in the CDR3.